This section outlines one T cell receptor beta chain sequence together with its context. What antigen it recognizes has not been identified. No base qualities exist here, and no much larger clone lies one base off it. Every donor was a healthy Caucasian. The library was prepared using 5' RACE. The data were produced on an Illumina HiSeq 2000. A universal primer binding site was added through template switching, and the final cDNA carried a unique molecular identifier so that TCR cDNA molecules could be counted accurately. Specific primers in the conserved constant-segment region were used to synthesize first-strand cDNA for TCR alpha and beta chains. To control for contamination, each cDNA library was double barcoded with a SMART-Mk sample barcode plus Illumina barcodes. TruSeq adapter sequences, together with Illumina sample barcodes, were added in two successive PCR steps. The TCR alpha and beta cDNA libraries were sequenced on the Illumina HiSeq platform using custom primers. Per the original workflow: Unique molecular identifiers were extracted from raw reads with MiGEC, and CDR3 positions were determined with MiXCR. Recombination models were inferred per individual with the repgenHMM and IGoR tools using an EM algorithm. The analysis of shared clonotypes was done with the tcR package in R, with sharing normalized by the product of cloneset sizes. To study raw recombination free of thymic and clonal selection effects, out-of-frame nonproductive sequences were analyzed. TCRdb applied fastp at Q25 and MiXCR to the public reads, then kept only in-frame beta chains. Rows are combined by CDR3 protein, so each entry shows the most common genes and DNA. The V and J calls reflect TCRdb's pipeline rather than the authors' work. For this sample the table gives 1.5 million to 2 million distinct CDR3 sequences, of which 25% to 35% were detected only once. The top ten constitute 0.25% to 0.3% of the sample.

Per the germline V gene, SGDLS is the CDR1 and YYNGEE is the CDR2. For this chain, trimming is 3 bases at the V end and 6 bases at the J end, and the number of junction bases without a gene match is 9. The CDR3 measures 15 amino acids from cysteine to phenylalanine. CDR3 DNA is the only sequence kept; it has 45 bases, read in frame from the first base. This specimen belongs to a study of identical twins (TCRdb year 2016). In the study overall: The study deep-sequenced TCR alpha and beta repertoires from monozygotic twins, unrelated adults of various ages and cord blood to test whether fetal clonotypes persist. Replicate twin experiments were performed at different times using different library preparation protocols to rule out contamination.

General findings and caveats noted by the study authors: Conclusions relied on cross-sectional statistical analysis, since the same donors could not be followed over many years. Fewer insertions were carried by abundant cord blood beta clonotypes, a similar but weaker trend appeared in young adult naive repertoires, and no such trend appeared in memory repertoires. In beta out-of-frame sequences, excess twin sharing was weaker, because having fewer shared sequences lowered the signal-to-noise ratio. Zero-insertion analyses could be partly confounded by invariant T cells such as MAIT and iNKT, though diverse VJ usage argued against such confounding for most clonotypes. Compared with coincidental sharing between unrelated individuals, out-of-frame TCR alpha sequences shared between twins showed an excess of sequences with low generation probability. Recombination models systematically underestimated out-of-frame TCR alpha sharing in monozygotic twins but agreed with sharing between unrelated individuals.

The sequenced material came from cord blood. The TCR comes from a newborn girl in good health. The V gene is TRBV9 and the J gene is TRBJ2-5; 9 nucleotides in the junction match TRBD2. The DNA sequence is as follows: TGTGCCAGCAGCGGTTTAGCGGGGGCAGGGAAGACCCAGTACTTC. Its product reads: CASSGLAGAGKTQYF.